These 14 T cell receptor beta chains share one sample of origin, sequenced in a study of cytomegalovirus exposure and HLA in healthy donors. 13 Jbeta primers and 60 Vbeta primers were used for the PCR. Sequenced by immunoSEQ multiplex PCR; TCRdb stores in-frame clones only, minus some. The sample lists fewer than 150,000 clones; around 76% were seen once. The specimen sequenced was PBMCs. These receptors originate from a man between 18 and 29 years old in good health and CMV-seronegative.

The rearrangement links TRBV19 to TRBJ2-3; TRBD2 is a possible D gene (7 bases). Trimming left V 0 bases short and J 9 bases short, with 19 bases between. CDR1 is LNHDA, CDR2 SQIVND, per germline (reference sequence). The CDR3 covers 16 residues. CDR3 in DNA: TGTGCCAGTAGTATAGACCCGATGGGGGGGCGCGACACGCAGTATTTT. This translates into CASSIDPMGGRDTQYF.

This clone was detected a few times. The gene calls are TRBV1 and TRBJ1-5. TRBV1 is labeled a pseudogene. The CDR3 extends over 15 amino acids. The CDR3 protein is CTSSHIRGLGQPQHF. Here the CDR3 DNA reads TGCACCAGCAGCCATATTCGAGGTTTAGGTCAGCCCCAGCATTTT.

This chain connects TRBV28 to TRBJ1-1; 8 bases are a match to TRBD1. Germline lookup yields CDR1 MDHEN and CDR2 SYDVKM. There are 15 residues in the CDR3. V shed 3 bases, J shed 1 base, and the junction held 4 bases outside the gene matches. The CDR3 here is CASSLATGANTEAFF. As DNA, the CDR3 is TGTGCCAGCAGTTTGGCGACAGGGGCGAACACTGAAGCTTTCTTT.

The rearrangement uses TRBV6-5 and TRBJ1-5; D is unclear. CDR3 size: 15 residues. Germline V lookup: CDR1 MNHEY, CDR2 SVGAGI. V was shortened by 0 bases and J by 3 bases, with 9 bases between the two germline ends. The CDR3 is CASSYSGSYNQPQHF. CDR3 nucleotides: TGTGCCAGCAGTTACTCGGGCAGTTACAATCAGCCCCAGCATTTT.

The CDR3: CASSTTGDGYTF. CDR3 sequence (DNA): TGCGCCAGCAGCACCACAGGGGATGGCTACACCTTC. The chain joins TRBV5-1 to TRBJ1-2; 7 bases align to TRBD1. CDR1 SGHRS and CDR2 YFSETQ come from the germline V gene. The CDR3 contains 12 residues. Trimming removed 4 bases from V and 6 bases from J; junction bases left unmatched: 3.

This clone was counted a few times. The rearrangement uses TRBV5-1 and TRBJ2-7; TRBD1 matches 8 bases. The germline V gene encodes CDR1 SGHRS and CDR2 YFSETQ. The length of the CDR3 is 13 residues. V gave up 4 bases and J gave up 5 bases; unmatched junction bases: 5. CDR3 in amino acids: CASSRQGLDEQYF. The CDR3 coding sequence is TGCGCCAGCAGCCGACAGGGGTTGGACGAGCAGTACTTC.

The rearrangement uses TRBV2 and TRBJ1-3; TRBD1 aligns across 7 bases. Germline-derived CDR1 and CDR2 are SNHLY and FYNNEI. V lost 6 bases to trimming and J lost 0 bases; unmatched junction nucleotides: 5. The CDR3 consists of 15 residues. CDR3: CASSGQVRSGNTIYF. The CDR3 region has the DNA TGTGCCAGCAGCGGACAGGTCCGCTCTGGAAACACCATATATTTT.

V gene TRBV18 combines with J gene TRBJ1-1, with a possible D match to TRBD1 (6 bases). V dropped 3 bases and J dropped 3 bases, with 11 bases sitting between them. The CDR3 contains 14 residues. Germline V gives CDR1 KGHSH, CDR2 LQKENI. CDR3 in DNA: TGTGCCAGCTCACCTCAGGGGAAGGACACTGAAGCTTTCTTT. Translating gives CASSPQGKDTEAFF. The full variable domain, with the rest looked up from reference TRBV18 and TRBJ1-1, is NAGVMQNPRHLVRRRGQEARLRCSPMKGHSHVYWYRQLPEEGLKFMVYLQKENIIDESGMPKERFSAEFPKEGPSILRIQQVVRGDSAAYFCASSPQGKDTEAFFGQGTRLTVV.

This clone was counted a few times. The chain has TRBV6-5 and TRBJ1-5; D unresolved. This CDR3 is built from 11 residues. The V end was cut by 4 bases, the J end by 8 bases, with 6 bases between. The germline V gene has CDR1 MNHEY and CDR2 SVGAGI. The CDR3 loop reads CASSFCEPQHF. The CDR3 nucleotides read TGTGCCAGCAGTTTCTGCGAGCCCCAGCATTTT.

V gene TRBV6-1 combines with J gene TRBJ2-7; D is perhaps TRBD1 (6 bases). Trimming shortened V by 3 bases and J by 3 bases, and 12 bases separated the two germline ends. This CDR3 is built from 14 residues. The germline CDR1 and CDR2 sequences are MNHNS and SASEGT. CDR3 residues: CASSESATGYEQYF. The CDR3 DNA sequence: TGTGCCAGCAGTGAGTCTGCGACAGGCTACGAGCAGTACTTC.

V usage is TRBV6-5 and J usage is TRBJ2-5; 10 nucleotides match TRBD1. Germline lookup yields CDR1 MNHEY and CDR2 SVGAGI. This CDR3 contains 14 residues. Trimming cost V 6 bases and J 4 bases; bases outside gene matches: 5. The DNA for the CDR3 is TGTGCCAGCAGACCATGGACAGGGGGAGAGACCCAGTACTTC. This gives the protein CASRPWTGGETQYF.

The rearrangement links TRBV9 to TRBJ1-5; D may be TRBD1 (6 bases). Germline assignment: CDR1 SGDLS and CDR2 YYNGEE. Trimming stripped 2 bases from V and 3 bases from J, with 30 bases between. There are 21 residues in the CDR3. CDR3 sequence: CASSVRVPRGAVTNSNQPQHF. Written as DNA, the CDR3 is TGTGCCAGCAGCGTTAGAGTGCCCCGGGGGGCGGTCACCAATTCCAATCAGCCCCAGCATTTT.

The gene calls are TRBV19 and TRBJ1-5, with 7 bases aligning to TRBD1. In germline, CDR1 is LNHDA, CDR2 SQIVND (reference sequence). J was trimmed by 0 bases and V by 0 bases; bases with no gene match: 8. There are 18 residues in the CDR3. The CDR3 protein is CASSIEGTAQYSNQPQHF. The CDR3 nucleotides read TGTGCCAGTAGTATAGAGGGGACAGCTCAATATAGCAATCAGCCCCAGCATTTT.

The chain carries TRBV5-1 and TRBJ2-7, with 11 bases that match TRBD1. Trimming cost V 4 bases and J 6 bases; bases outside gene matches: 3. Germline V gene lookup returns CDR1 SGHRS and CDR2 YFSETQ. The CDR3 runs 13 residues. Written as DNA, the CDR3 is TGCGCCAGCAGCATGGGACAGGGGGTCGAGCAGTACTTC. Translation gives CASSMGQGVEQYF.